The clone carrying this T cell receptor beta chain has a single count. Its target is unknown. Although they were nominally healthy when sampled, donors likely had unrecorded immune exposures. The data were obtained in a study of cytomegalovirus exposure and HLA in healthy donors. On the study more broadly: Findings of an earlier analysis included about 100 million unique TCR beta sequences from roughly 200 million T cells.

PCR employed 60 Vbeta and 13 Jbeta primers. As originally analysed: Unique TCR beta chains totaled some 78 million in a later count, with about 11 million of them shared. Clones were sequenced by immunoSEQ multiplex PCR, and TCRdb holds only the in-frame ones, with some missing. Clone size and V and J calls were adopted from that table, with D and trimming inferred from the DNA. In the table there are approximately 150,000 clones, around 65% of which are singletons. General observations from the study: A few of the chains that were CMV-associated were confirmed in vitro to be specific for CMV antigens.

The clonotype was recovered from a woman in her thirties or forties in good health and CMV-seropositive. The material sequenced was PBMCs.

The chain's CDR3 is CASSPGRAVDTEAFF. DNA for the CDR3: TGTGCCAGCAGCCCCGGCAGGGCGGTAGACACTGAAGCTTTCTTT. The chain is built from TRBV7-2 and TRBJ1-1, with D perhaps TRBD1 (5 bases). The CDR3 spans 15 residues. Per germline, CDR1 SGHTA and CDR2 FQGNSA. The V and J ends lost 5 bases and 3 bases respectively, with 16 bases between them.